This T cell receptor (beta chain) was captured in a study of blood T cells in healthy people across ages. This clonotype has at least ten counts. V lost 8 bases to trimming and J lost 0 bases, with 16 bases between them. The CDR3 loop spans 15 amino acids. Germline V lookup: CDR1 MNHNS, CDR2 SASEGT. The use of a sample-barcoded 5' primer and a J-beta primer mix characterized a second PCR of roughly 6 to 11 cycles. In TCRdb, the 5' RACE reads were re-called with MiXCR into one record per CDR3 protein. The sample lists 1.5 million to 2 million distinct CDR3 sequences, about 30% seen once, with roughly 8% in the top ten.

Sequenced input: blood. The receptor's source is a woman aged 30 to 39 in good health. The chain carries TRBV6-1 and TRBJ2-5; tentatively, D is TRBD2 (6 bases). The CDR3: CASDEDYLDQETQYF. CDR3 DNA: TGTGCCAGCGACGAGGACTACCTAGACCAAGAGACCCAGTACTTC.